These 2 T cell receptor beta chains originate from one sample sequenced in a study of regulatory T cells in long-lasting Graves disease. Through Arm-PCR of CDR3 regions and iRepertoire HTBI primers, TCR beta libraries were built. TCRdb independently ran MiXCR on the multiplex PCR reads; one entry per CDR3 protein. The sample includes fewer than 550,000 distinct CDR3 sequences, roughly 17% of them seen just once. Time point denoted: newly diagnosed GD, antithyroid drugs for less than 3 months. PBMCs were the source of the RNA used for TCR sequencing. These data were also reused for a study on T cells in Graves' hyperthyroidism and ophthalmopathy.

Source: peripheral blood mononuclear cells (PBMCs), taken at new diagnosis, from a patient treated with antithyroid drugs. These receptors were taken from a woman younger than 30 with Graves disease.

In its sample, this clonotype was seen many times. V usage is TRBV7-9 and J usage is TRBJ2-3; 9 bases match TRBD2. CDR1 and CDR2 from the germline V gene are SEHNR and FQNEAQ (reference sequence). This CDR3 is built from 16 residues. The junction had 10 bases not matched to a gene; V was cut back by 5 bases and J by 4 bases. CDR3: CASSLVTAGGADTQYF. The CDR3 nucleotides are TGTGCCAGCAGCCTCGTTACAGCGGGAGGAGCAGATACGCAGTATTTT.

The rearrangement links TRBV6-2 or TRBV6-3 to TRBJ1-5; D may be TRBD1 (6 bases). This CDR3 has 16 residues. V shed 5 bases and J shed 0 bases, with 14 bases lying between them. Germline values: CDR1 MNHEY, CDR2 SVGEGT. The CDR3 DNA follows: TGTGCCAGCAGTCGCTCAGGGGTGTCTAGCAATCAGCCCCAGCATTTT. Translating it yields CASSRSGVSSNQPQHF.